This is a list of T cell receptor beta chains from one sample in a study of blood T cell repertoires in COVID-19. Only in-frame clones appear in the TCRdb table, and some are missing; sequencing was by immunoSEQ multiplex PCR. The sample lists 130,000 to 150,000 clones; around 84% were seen once. The sequenced material came from peripheral blood. All receptors come from a man in his sixties with active or convalescent COVID-19. The conserved cysteine and the conserved F or W are not part of the CDR3 here.

J,V,length,CDR3
TRBJ1-1,TRBV19,12,ASSILDRNTEAF
TRBJ1-5,TRBV28,14,ASSLGYGERYQPQH
TRBJ1-2,TRBV19,12,ASSPTGVDYGYT
TRBJ2-2,TRBV7-9,12,ASSLVGQTGELF
TRBJ2-7,TRBV7-3,12,ASSLDSFAYEQY
TRBJ2-7,TRBV5-4,10,ASSLDLYEQY
TRBJ2-7,TRBV6-5,12,ASSRLLAGEEQY
TRBJ2-2,TRBV5-1,15,ASSLGPQGTSDGELF
TRBJ2-7,TRBV7-6,11,ASSYDRINEQY
TRBJ2-3,TRBV5-1,20,ASSLERWGAGGPRTPTDTQY
TRBJ2-7,TRBV7-9,10,ASSQGTDEQY
TRBJ2-1,TRBV10-3,16,AISGGVTSGPTGVEQF
TRBJ2-7,TRBV3-1/TRBV3-2,14,ASSQHLPGLAYEQY
TRBJ2-1,TRBV29-1,13,SVRRPSGSYNEQF
TRBJ2-1,TRBV5-6,14,ASSLELLEGLNEQF
TRBJ2-3,TRBV20-1,12,SASTGQHTDTQY
TRBJ2-1,TRBV18,11,ASSTGTGNEQF
TRBJ1-5,TRBV28,13,ASSLLGGVNQPQH
TRBJ1-1,TRBV11-3,16,ASSLRIPDRQGAVGAF
TRBJ2-3,TRBV5-4,15,ASRPRTSGRAADTQY
TRBJ2-7,TRBV27,14,ASSSRGGASSYEQY
TRBJ2-3,TRBV5-4,15,ASSLGLAGVRTDTQY
TRBJ2-1,TRBV6-4,12,ASSDTSGDNEQF
TRBJ1-1,TRBV7-2,14,ASSLGLGAMGTEAF
TRBJ2-3,TRBV14,14,ASSQMKLARTDTQY
TRBJ2-3,TRBV4-3,11,ASSPDYTDTQY
TRBJ1-1,TRBV6-5,12,ASSSLQSRTEAF
TRBJ1-3,TRBV18,15,ASSPTTVRRSGNTIY
TRBJ1-1,TRBV6-6,13,ASSYRRQGSKGAF
TRBJ1-4,TRBV5-5,12,ASSTLTGSEKLF
TRBJ2-3,TRBV3-1/TRBV3-2,13,ASSQQGGRVDTQY